This T cell receptor beta chain was identified in a study of metastatic and nonmetastatic thyroid tumors. TCRdb re-analyzed the PCR reads using MiXCR. The sample holds around 21,000 clones, under 45% seen once. This clone turned up a few times. Trimming cost V 6 bases and J 4 bases; bases outside gene matches: 11. In germline, CDR1 is ENHRY, CDR2 SYGVKD. The CDR3 consists of 15 residues. Patients had received no treatment of any kind before thyroid surgery. The rearrangement joins TRBV10-3 to TRBJ2-7, with TRBD1 matching over 8 bases. The source material was tumor tissue. The clonotype was recovered from a female donor with papillary thyroid cancer or a benign thyroid nodule (not recorded which). Some clones in this sample may be carry-over from other donors' samples. CDR3 coding DNA: TGTGCCATCAGCCTCGGACAGGGAGTTTTTTACGAGCAGTACTTC. It codes for CAISLGQGVFYEQYF.